This entry describes one TCR beta chain. As yet, its antigen is unknown. One end of the junction varies from germline; a read error may be responsible. There are 15 residues in the CDR3. Germline V gives CDR1 KGHSH, CDR2 LQKENI. The sample is drawn from a study of breast tumors, draining lymph nodes, adjacent tissues. Study-wide findings and caveats: Tumor TCR diversity was below lymph nodes but above nontumor tissue. Tumor and nontumor repertoires were significantly more similar in luminal-like than in basal-like breast cancer.

TCRdb reprocessed the multiplex PCR reads via MiXCR and lists one record per CDR3 protein. The table shows about 46,000 distinct CDR3 sequences, with roughly 23% occurring only once. The source of this sequence is a female donor with breast cancer. Some clones in this sample may be carry-over from other donors' samples. The chain recombines TRBV18 with TRBJ1-2; 9 bases are shared with TRBD1. Source material: breast tumor tissue. This chain's CDR3 is CASSPDRGMNCGYTF. CDR3 coding DNA: TGTGCCAGCTCTCCAGACAGGGGGATGAACTGTGGCTACACCTTC.